Listed below are T cell receptor beta chains from one sample, sequenced in a study of CD4 and CD8 cells across lung adenocarcinoma regions. MiXCR, run by TCRdb on the PCR reads, gives a single entry per CDR3 protein. The sample gives about 25,000 distinct CDR3 sequences, approximately 51% of which show up once; approximately 48% is in the top ten. Sample: CD8+ T cells from the center of a lung tumor. All receptors derive from a male donor with lung adenocarcinoma. The CD4 and CD8 labels of this study may be unreliable. Both conserved end residues are part of each CDR3. D genes are given only for firm matches. The size entry is marked missing in some rows and otherwise reads once, few, many or a size class.

J,D,size,length,V,DNA,CDR3
TRBJ2-1,-,-,15,TRBV7-6,TGTGCCAGCAGCTTAGCGAGGTCCCCATACAATGAGCAGTTCTTC,CASSLARSPYNEQFF
TRBJ2-5,TRBD2,few,16,TRBV7-2,TGTGCCAGCAGCCGAATGGGACTAGCGGGAGGGGAGACCCAGTACTTC,CASSRMGLAGGETQYF
TRBJ2-3,-,-,15,TRBV6-5,TGTGGCAGGGGTTACGCGCGCCGCGACCAAGAGACGCAGTATTTC,CGRGYARRDQETQYF
TRBJ2-3,-,-,14,TRBV27,TGTGCCAGCAGTCCCTGGCAGAGCACAAACACGCAGTACTTT,CASSPWQSTNTQYF
TRBJ2-7,-,-,13,TRBV6-1,TGTGCCAGCGGATCAGGGCCACACAATGAGCAGTACTTC,CASGSGPHNEQYF
TRBJ2-5,-,few,13,TRBV7-7,TGTGCTAGCAGCTTATGGGCCGGGGAGACCCAGTACTTC,CASSLWAGETQYF
TRBJ1-6,TRBD1,-,14,TRBV6-1,TGTGCCAGCAGGGACAGGGGAAGCAATCAGCCCCTCCACTTT,CASRDRGSNQPLHF
TRBJ2-7,TRBD2,many,16,TRBV6-5,TGTGCCAGCAGTTACTCCCGGGGCGGGAGGTCCTACGAGCAGTACTTC,CASSYSRGGRSYEQYF
TRBJ2-3,-,-,12,TRBV10-3,TGTGCCATCAGTGAATTGGAGGATACGCAGTATTTC,CAISELEDTQYF
TRBJ2-5,TRBD2,-,17,TRBV6-2/TRBV6-3,TGTGCCAGCAGTTACCTAGCGGGAGGATGGGAACAAGAGACCCAGTACTTC,CASSYLAGGWEQETQYF
TRBJ2-1,-,-,12,TRBV5-1,TGCGCCAGCAGCTTGGACTACGATGAGCAGTTCTTC,CASSLDYDEQFF
TRBJ2-3,-,many,13,TRBV10-3,TGTGCCATCAGTGAGGGGGTTCCAGATACGCAGTATTTT,CAISEGVPDTQYF
TRBJ2-1,-,few,14,TRBV6-5,TGTGCCAGCAGTTACCTAACTAGCTACAATGAGCAGTTCTTC,CASSYLTSYNEQFF
TRBJ2-1,-,few,14,TRBV4-1,TGCGCCAGCAGCCAAGAGGACGGGTGGGTGACCCAGTTCTTC,CASSQEDGWVTQFF
TRBJ2-3,-,-,17,TRBV6-5,TGTGCCAGCAGTTACTCCGGTAGGGGCAGCCACCAAGATACGCAGTACTTT,CASSYSGRGSHQDTQYF
TRBJ1-2,-,many,13,TRBV27,TGTGCCAGCAGTCCCGGGCCAACATCTGGCTACACCTTC,CASSPGPTSGYTF
TRBJ1-2,TRBD1,-,17,TRBV7-6,TGTGCCAGCAGCCGGCATATCAGGGGGCACCTCTGCAGGGGCTACACCTTC,CASSRHIRGHLCRGYTF
TRBJ2-4,-,-,17,TRBV10-1,TGCGCCAGCAGTGAAGGATCGGGGCGGAGTGGCAAAGATATTCAGTACTTC,CASSEGSGRSGKDIQYF
TRBJ2-5,-,-,16,TRBV6-1,TGTGCCAGTGGGGGAAGGGGGGGGGGTGACACAGAGACCCAGTACTTT,CASGGRGGGDTETQYF
TRBJ2-3,-,-,16,TRBV10-1,TGCCCCAGCAGCGGCCGGGGCGTGGGAGCCAAAAACACGCAGTTTTTC,CPSSGRGVGAKNTQFF
TRBJ2-3,TRBD1,many,15,TRBV6-1,TGTGCCAGCAGCCGGGACAGACTTAGCACAGATACGCAGTATTTT,CASSRDRLSTDTQYF
TRBJ2-7,TRBD2,-,18,TRBV27,TGTGCCAGCCATCCCCGACTAGCGGGGGCCAAAACCCCCTACGAGCAGTACTTC,CASHPRLAGAKTPYEQYF
TRBJ2-5,-,few,13,TRBV5-1,TGCGCCAGCAGCTTGGAGGGGGGAGAGACCCAGTACTTC,CASSLEGGETQYF
TRBJ2-2,-,many,13,TRBV10-1,TGCGCCAGCAGTGATTCTCTGACCGGGGAGCTGTTTTTT,CASSDSLTGELFF
TRBJ2-2,-,-,15,TRBV6-1,TGTGCCAGCAGTAGCGCTAGAATAAACACCGGGGAGCTGTTTTTT,CASSSARINTGELFF
TRBJ2-2,TRBD2,few,14,TRBV6-5,TGTGCCAGCAGTTCTAGCGGGAGGGCCGGGGAGCTGTTTTTT,CASSSSGRAGELFF
TRBJ2-4,-,-,17,TRBV11-2,TGTGCCAGCAGCCGCCGCCCGGGGGTGTGCGTCAAAGATACTCAGTACTTC,CASSRRPGVCVKDTQYF
TRBJ2-7,-,many,14,TRBV6-1,TGTGCCAGCAGACAACGACACTCCTCCTACGAGCAGTACTTC,CASRQRHSSYEQYF
TRBJ2-7,-,many,14,TRBV6-1,TGTGCCAGCAGTGAAGCTACGGGCCCCTACGAGCAGTACTTC,CASSEATGPYEQYF
TRBJ2-7,-,-,14,TRBV6-1,TGTGCGGGCAGTGGGCACCGAAGCACAGAGACGCAGTACTTC,CAGSGHRSTETQYF
TRBJ2-1,-,few,14,TRBV7-4,TGTGCCAGCAGCTCCCGTAGACTAGGAGATGAGCAGTTCTTC,CASSSRRLGDEQFF
TRBJ2-7,-,many,13,TRBV10-2,TGCGCCAGCAGTGAGTTTCTGACCTACGAGCAGTACTTC,CASSEFLTYEQYF
TRBJ2-3,TRBD2,many,14,TRBV12-3/TRBV12-4,TGTGCCAGCGGTACTAGCGGGAGTACAGATACGCAGTATTTT,CASGTSGSTDTQYF
TRBJ2-7,-,-,14,TRBV6-1,TGTGCCAGCAGTGGGGTAGCTGGAGGGCTTGAGCAGTACTTC,CASSGVAGGLEQYF
TRBJ2-1,-,-,16,TRBV6-1,TGTGCCAGCAGTGAAGCGGGGCCGGGAGTTGGAAACACGCAGTACTTT,CASSEAGPGVGNTQYF
TRBJ2-4,-,-,16,TRBV6-1,TGTGCCAGCCGTGAAGCCGGGACGTGGGCCAAAAATACGCAGTACTTT,CASREAGTWAKNTQYF
TRBJ2-7,TRBD1,-,15,TRBV25-1,TGTGCCAGCAGCGACCGGGACAGGGGTATCTACGAGCAGTACTTC,CASSDRDRGIYEQYF
TRBJ2-5,TRBD1,-,13,TRBV28,TGTACCAGCAGTCCCGGGACAGTACGGGGCCAGTACTTC,CTSSPGTVRGQYF
TRBJ2-1,-,medium-sized,13,TRBV6-1,TGTGCCAGCAGTGAGTCACCGGAACATGAGCAGTTCTTC,CASSESPEHEQFF
TRBJ2-7,-,-,15,TRBV7-2,TGTGCCAGCAGCTTAGATTCTACGAGCTCCTACGAGCAGTACTTC,CASSLDSTSSYEQYF
TRBJ2-3,-,-,15,TRBV15,TGTGCCACCAGCAGAGATGTAGGTGGCACAGATACGCAGTATTTT,CATSRDVGGTDTQYF
TRBJ1-1,-,-,14,TRBV4-1,TGCGCCAGCAGCCAGGACACCTCGTGGCCTGAAGCTTTCTTT,CASSQDTSWPEAFF
TRBJ2-5,-,-,16,TRBV27,TGTGCCAGCAGGAGGCGCGGGGGCTGTGACCAAGACACCCAGTACTTC,CASRRRGGCDQDTQYF
TRBJ2-2,-,-,14,TRBV6-1,TGTGCCAGCAGTGAAGCCGGGAACACCGGGGAGCTGTTTTTT,CASSEAGNTGELFF
TRBJ2-5,TRBD2,few,17,TRBV7-9,TGTGCCAGCAGCTTATCCCCACTAGCGGGAGGGGCGGAGACCCAGTACTTC,CASSLSPLAGGAETQYF
TRBJ2-6,-,-,13,TRBV12-3/TRBV12-4,TGTGCCAGCAGTAGACGAGGATACAACGTCCTGACTTTC,CASSRRGYNVLTF
TRBJ1-4,TRBD1,-,18,TRBV6-1,TGTGCCAGCAGCCTCGGACAGGGAATTTTGGCGACTAATGAAAAACTGTTTTTT,CASSLGQGILATNEKLFF
TRBJ2-3,-,-,16,TRBV10-2,TGCGCCTGCAGTGGGCCCTCTGGGCTTGACCCAGATACGCAGTATTTT,CACSGPSGLDPDTQYF
TRBJ2-1,TRBD1,many,15,TRBV5-1,TGCGCCAGCAGCTTGGCCTGGACAGGGAGACTTGAGCAGTTCTTC,CASSLAWTGRLEQFF
TRBJ2-1,TRBD2,many,15,TRBV27,TGTGCCAGCAGCAAACTAGCGGGCGGGAACAATGAGCAGTTCTTC,CASSKLAGGNNEQFF